This TCR beta chain stems from a study of cytomegalovirus exposure and HLA in healthy donors. On the study more broadly: Earlier findings included about 120 million unique TCR beta sequences obtained from 170 million or so T cells.

Study conclusions and caveats: Among TCR sequences, most were rare, though some public TCRs appeared in many donors.

The PCR contained 60 Vbeta and 13 Jbeta primers. TCRdb keeps only in-frame clones here, not all; method: immunoSEQ multiplex PCR. The table records 85,000 to 100,000 clones, 65% to 80% of them present only once. This CDR3 contains 14 residues. Trimming took 0 bases from V and 5 from J, leaving 10 bases between them. Germline V gene data show CDR1 as MNHEY and CDR2 as SVGAGI. Notes on this clone: Antigen: not known.

V gene TRBV6-5 combines with J gene TRBJ2-5, with D unresolved. The sample taken for sequencing was PBMCs. This sequence was found in a man in his forties in good health and CMV-seropositive. The CDR3 nucleotides read TGTGCCAGCAGTTACTCTTTCGACGGGGAGACCCAGTACTTC. This sequence encodes CASSYSFDGETQYF.